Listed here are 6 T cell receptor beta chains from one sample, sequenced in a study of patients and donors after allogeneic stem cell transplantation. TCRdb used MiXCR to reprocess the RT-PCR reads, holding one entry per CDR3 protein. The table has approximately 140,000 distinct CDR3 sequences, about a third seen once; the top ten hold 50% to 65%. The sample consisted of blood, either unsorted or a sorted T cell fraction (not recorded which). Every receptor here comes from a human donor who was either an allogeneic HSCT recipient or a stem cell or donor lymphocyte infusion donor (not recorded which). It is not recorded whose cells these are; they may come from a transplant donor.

CDR3 residues: CASSSRPKDRYQETQYF. The CDR3 DNA follows: TGTGCCAGCAGTAGTCGCCCCAAGGACAGGTACCAAGAGACCCAGTACTTC. The chain links TRBV6-2 or TRBV6-3 to TRBJ2-5; 7 bases agree with TRBD1. CDR1 is MNHEY, CDR2 SVGEGT, per germline. Germline trimming cut 5 bases from V and 0 bases from J; bases unmatched to any gene: 12. The CDR3 is made up of 17 amino acids.

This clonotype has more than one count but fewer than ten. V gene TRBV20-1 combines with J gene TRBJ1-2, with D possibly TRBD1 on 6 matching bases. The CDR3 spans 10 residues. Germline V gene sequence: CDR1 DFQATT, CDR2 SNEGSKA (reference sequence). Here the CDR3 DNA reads TGCAGGCCACAGGGATTTGGCTACACCTTC. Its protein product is CRPQGFGYTF.

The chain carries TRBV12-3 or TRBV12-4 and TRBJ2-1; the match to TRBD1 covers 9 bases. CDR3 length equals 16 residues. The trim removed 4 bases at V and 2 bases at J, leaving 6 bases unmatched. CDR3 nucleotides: TGTGCCAGCAGTTCGCCCCGGGACAGGGCCTACAATGAGCAGTTCTTC. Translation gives CASSSPRDRAYNEQFF.

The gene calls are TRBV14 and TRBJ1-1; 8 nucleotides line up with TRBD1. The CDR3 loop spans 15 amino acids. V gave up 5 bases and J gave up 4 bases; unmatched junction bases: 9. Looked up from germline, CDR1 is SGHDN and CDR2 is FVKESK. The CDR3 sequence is CASSARQGKSTEAFF. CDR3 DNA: TGTGCCAGCAGCGCCCGACAGGGGAAGAGCACTGAAGCTTTCTTT.

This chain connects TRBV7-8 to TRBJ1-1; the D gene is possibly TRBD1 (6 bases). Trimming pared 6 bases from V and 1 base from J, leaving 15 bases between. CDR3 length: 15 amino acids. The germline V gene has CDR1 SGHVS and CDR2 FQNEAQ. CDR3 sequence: CASRTLGQQNTEAFF. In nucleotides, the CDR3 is TGTGCCAGCAGAACCTTAGGACAGCAGAACACTGAAGCTTTCTTT. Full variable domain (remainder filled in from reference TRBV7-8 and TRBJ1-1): GAGVSQSPRYKVAKRGQDVALRCDPISGHVSLFWYQQALGQGPEFLTYFQNEAQLDKSGLPSDRFFAERPEGSVSTLKIQRTQQEDSAVYLCASRTLGQQNTEAFFGQGTRLTVV.

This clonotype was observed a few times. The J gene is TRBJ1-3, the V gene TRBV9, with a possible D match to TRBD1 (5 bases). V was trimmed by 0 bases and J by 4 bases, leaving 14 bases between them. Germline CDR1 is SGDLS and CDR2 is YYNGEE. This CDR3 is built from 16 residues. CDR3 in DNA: TGTGCCAGCAGCGTAGCTCCGGGGGGTTCAGGAAACACCATATATTTT. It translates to CASSVAPGGSGNTIYF.